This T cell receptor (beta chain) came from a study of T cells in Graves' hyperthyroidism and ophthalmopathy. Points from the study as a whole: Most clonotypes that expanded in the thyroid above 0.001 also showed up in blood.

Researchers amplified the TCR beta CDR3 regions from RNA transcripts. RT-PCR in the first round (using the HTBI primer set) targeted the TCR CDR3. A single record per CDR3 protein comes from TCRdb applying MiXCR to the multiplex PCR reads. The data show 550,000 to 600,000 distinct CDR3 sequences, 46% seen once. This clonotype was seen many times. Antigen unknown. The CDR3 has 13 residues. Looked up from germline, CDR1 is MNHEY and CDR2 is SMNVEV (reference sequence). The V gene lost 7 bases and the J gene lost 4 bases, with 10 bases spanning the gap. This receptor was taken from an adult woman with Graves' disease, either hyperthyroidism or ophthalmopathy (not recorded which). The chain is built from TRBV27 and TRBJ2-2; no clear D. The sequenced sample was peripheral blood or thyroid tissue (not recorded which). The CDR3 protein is CASTTSPTGELFF. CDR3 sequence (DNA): TGTGCCAGCACCACGAGTCCCACCGGGGAGCTGTTTTTT.